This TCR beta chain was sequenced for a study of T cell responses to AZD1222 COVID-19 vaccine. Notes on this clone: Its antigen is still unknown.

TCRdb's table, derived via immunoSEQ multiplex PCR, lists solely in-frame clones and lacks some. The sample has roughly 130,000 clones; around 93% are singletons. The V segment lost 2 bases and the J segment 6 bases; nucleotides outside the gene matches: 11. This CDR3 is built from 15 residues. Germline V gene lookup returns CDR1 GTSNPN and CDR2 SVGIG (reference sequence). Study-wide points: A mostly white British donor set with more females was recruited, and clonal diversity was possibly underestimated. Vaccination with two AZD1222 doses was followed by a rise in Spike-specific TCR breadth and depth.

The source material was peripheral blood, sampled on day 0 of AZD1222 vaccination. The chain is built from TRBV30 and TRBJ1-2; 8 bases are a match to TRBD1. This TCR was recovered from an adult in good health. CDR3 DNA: TGTGCCTGGAGTTTCCCTGGTGACAGGGGCGATGGCTACACCTTC. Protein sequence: CAWSFPGDRGDGYTF.